Below, 8 T cell receptor beta chains from the same sample are listed, as sequenced in a study of T-cell memory formation after mild COVID-19 (dated by TCRdb to about 2021). Receptors were amplified or captured by 5' RACE. Instrument used: Illumina NovaSeq 6000. The public sequencing data were trimmed at Q25 with fastp and processed into clonotypes with MiXCR by TCRdb, which kept only in-frame beta chains. Records with the same CDR3 protein are collapsed into one entry carrying the most frequent genes and DNA. Within this sample are roughly 450,000 distinct CDR3 sequences, with about 18% of them counted one time only. Around 12% of the sample is held by the ten biggest clonotypes. Source material: PBMCs or a T cell subset sorted from them (not recorded which). These receptors were obtained from an adult woman who had mild COVID-19 (a few samples of this study predate the infection). The sample titles of this study are shuffled in the database, so cell type and time point are left out; the donor was told from shared clones.

This chain connects TRBV5-6 to TRBJ2-5, with 11 bases identical to TRBD2. CDR1 and CDR2 from the germline V gene are SGHDT and YYEEEE. V lost 2 bases and J lost 3; bases outside the gene matches: 9. This CDR3 is 17 amino acids long. The CDR3 DNA reads TGTGCCAGCAGCTTCCCTCCGGGACTAGCGGCTAAAGAGACCCAGTACTTC. As protein: CASSFPPGLAAKETQYF.

In its sample, this clonotype was seen a few times. V usage is TRBV9 and J usage is TRBJ1-1; 11 bases line up with TRBD1. The CDR3 has 16 amino acids. Losses at the gene ends were 3 bases for V and 3 bases for J; bases not matched to a gene: 7. Germline V CDR1 and CDR2: SGDLS, YYNGEE. The CDR3 DNA reads as TGTGCCAGCAGCGACCTCGGACAGGGGGCGTACACTGAAGCTTTCTTT. Translated: CASSDLGQGAYTEAFF.

This clonotype was observed a handful of times. This chain joins TRBV7-9 and TRBJ2-5; perhaps TRBD2 as D (6 bases). V was shortened by 5 bases and J by 5 bases, with 18 bases between the two germline ends. This CDR3 comprises 15 residues. Per germline, CDR1 SEHNR and CDR2 FQNEAQ (reference sequence). The CDR3 DNA sequence: TGTGCCAGCAGCCCCCCGCGGGGTCCGTCGGAGACCCAGTACTTC. Translating it yields CASSPPRGPSETQYF.

This chain joins TRBV7-9 and TRBJ1-2; D is ambiguous. Per the germline V gene, CDR1 is SEHNR and CDR2 is FQNEAQ (reference sequence). The ends were cut back, 4 bases at V and 6 bases at J, with 12 bases in the middle. The CDR3 loop spans 13 amino acids. The CDR3 is CASSYITNDGYTF. The CDR3 DNA follows: TGTGCCAGCAGCTATATCACAAATGATGGCTACACCTTC.

The chain joins TRBV12-3 or TRBV12-4 to TRBJ2-6, with D possibly TRBD1 on 6 matching bases. The CDR3 is 13 amino acids. V lost 5 bases and J 10 bases, leaving 12 bases between the germline ends. The CDR3 sequence is CASSLGTTNVLTF. As DNA, the CDR3 is TGTGCCAGCAGTCTAGGGACAACGAACGTCCTGACTTTC.

This rearrangement joins TRBV4-2 to TRBJ2-7; tentatively, D is TRBD1 (5 bases). The germline V and J ends were trimmed by 1 base and 6 bases, with 13 bases remaining between them. The CDR3 runs to 14 residues. CDR1 is LGHNA, CDR2 YNFKEQ, per germline. CDR3 residues: CASSQGGLSSEQYF. The CDR3 DNA reads as TGTGCCAGCAGCCAAGGGGGCCTTAGCAGCGAGCAGTACTTC.

This clonotype was observed a few times. The chain links TRBV2 to TRBJ1-2; D is ambiguous. V gave up 2 bases and J gave up 4 bases, with 14 bases separating them. Germline V gene data show CDR1 as SNHLY and CDR2 as FYNNEI. The CDR3 contains 15 residues. Written as DNA, the CDR3 is TGTGCCAGCAGTGAACAGGACCTAGGACGCTATGGCTACACCTTC. It is translated as CASSEQDLGRYGYTF. The entire variable domain, with the rest obtained from reference TRBV2 and TRBJ1-2, is as follows: EPEVTQTPSHQVTQMGQEVILRCVPISNHLYFYWYRQILGQKVEFLVSFYNNEISEKSEIFDDQFSVERPDGSNFTLKIRSTKLEDSAMYFCASSEQDLGRYGYTFGSGTRLTVV.

This clonotype was observed a few times. The chain joins TRBV6-5 to TRBJ1-5, with D possibly TRBD1 on 6 matching bases. Trimming removed 0 bases from V and 4 bases from J, with 10 bases in between. CDR1 is MNHEY, CDR2 SVGAGI, per germline. The length of the CDR3 is 15 residues. The CDR3: CASSYSSGVNQPQHF. CDR3 nucleotide sequence: TGTGCCAGCAGTTACTCATCAGGGGTTAATCAGCCCCAGCATTTT.